This T cell receptor beta chain is from a study of T cell responses to AZD1222 COVID-19 vaccine. Generated by immunoSEQ multiplex PCR, the TCRdb table keeps only in-frame clones and is missing some. This sample has about 220,000 clones; just over 90% occur once, and the top ten carry 0.95% to 1.1%. Germline V CDR1 and CDR2: MNHEY, SVGAGI. The CDR3 is made up of 12 amino acids. V dropped 9 bases and J dropped 3; count of bases not matched to a gene: 3. General study points: There were vaccine-associated CD4 TCRs across spike, dominant at 160-218 and 743-854. White British ancestry dominated among donors, who included more females, and clonal diversity was possibly underestimated. Unmutated variant regions are reportedly the target of nearly half of TCRs that are spike-specific.

Comments on this clone: Its antigen is undetermined.

This specimen was peripheral blood, taken on day 0 of MenACWY control vaccination. The sequence derives from an adult in good health. The chain is built from TRBV6-5 and TRBJ1-1; 8 bases map to TRBD1. The CDR3 loop is CASTDRDTEAFF. The CDR3 bases are TGTGCCAGTACGGACAGGGACACTGAAGCTTTCTTT.